Following are 22 T cell receptor beta chains from one sample sequenced in a study of PD-1 blockade in mismatch repair-deficient tumors. Assay: immunoSEQ multiplex PCR; the TCRdb copy retains only in-frame clones and omits some. The profile shows some 100,000 clones, over 65% of them singletons. The input for sequencing was peripheral blood, taken roughly 35 weeks after starting pembrolizumab. These TCRs come from an adult with mismatch repair-deficient cancer.

The chain has TRBV4-2 and TRBJ2-7, with TRBD1 as a possible D gene (5 bases). The CDR3 totals 16 residues. In germline, CDR1 is LGHNA, CDR2 YNFKEQ. The ends were cut back, 0 bases at V and 2 bases at J, with 14 bases in the middle. CDR3 coding DNA: TGTGCCAGCAGCCAAGAAGGGGCACCCCAAGCCTACGAGCAGTACTTC. The encoded protein is CASSQEGAPQAYEQYF.

The rearrangement uses TRBV27 and TRBJ1-2; D ambiguous. CDR3 length: 14 residues. Looked up from germline, CDR1 is MNHEY and CDR2 is SMNVEV (reference sequence). V lost 0 bases to trimming and J lost 4 bases, with 9 bases between them. Here the CDR3 reads CASSLSRTTYGYTF. CDR3 in DNA: TGTGCCAGCAGTTTATCCCGCACAACCTATGGCTACACCTTC.

The chain carries TRBV6-1 and TRBJ2-3; D gene unclear. V gave up 5 bases and J gave up 5 bases, with 8 bases separating them. The CDR3 runs to 12 residues. CDR1 and CDR2 (germline): MNHNS, SASEGT. In DNA, the CDR3 is TGTGCCAGCAGTCGGAGTGGAGATACGCAGTATTTT. As protein: CASSRSGDTQYF.

The chain recombines TRBV30 with TRBJ2-3; D remains unclear. V gave up 0 bases and J gave up 14 bases, with 12 bases separating them. Germline loops: CDR1 GTSNPN, CDR2 SVGIG (reference sequence). The CDR3 is made up of 11 amino acids. For the CDR3, the DNA is TGTGCCTGGAGTGTAGGTCCGCCCTTGTATTTT. It encodes CAWSVGPPLYF.

The genes are TRBV19 and TRBJ2-5, with D possibly being TRBD2 (5 bases). Germline V lookup: CDR1 LNHDA, CDR2 SQIVND (reference sequence). The CDR3 extends over 14 amino acids. Trimming removed 1 base from V and 3 bases from J, with 9 bases in between. Here the CDR3 reads CASSIGGMEETQYF. For the CDR3, the DNA is TGTGCCAGTAGTATAGGAGGGATGGAAGAGACCCAGTACTTC.

The chain links TRBV7-2 to TRBJ1-3; no clear D. Trimming cost V 5 bases and J 4 bases, with 15 bases left between them. Germline V gives CDR1 SGHTA, CDR2 FQGNSA. The CDR3 sequence is 15 residues long. CDR3 region: CASSVSGIGGNTIYF. Written as DNA, the CDR3 is TGTGCCAGCAGCGTAAGCGGTATCGGGGGAAACACCATATATTTT.

This chain uses TRBV7-6 with TRBJ1-1; 9 nucleotides match TRBD1. The J segment lost 4 bases and the V segment lost 5 bases, leaving 5 bases of the junction unmatched. The length of the CDR3 is 14 residues. Germline-derived CDR1 and CDR2 are SGHVS and FNYEAQ. The chain's CDR3 is CASSPWTGATEAFF. In nucleotides, the CDR3 is TGTGCCAGCAGCCCTTGGACAGGGGCCACTGAAGCTTTCTTT.

The V and J genes are TRBV12-5 and TRBJ2-7, with 10 bases fitting TRBD2. Germline trimming cut 3 bases from V and 3 bases from J; bases unmatched to any gene: 2. There are 14 residues in the CDR3. Germline CDR1 reads LGHNT; CDR2 reads FRNRAP. Here the CDR3 DNA reads TGTGCTAGTGGTTTAGGGACTAGCGTCTACGAGCAGTACTTC. Its translation is CASGLGTSVYEQYF. Full variable domain (missing parts from reference TRBV12-5 and TRBJ2-7): DARVTQTPRHKVTEMGQEVTMRCQPILGHNTVFWYRQTMMQGLELLAYFRNRAPLDDSGMPKDRFSAEMPDATLATLKIQPSEPRDSAVYFCASGLGTSVYEQYFGPGTRLTVT.

This sequence joins TRBV19 and TRBJ1-1; no definite D call. This CDR3 has 15 residues. The germline CDR1 and CDR2 sequences are LNHDA and SQIVND (reference sequence). V shed 3 bases and J shed 1 base, with 12 bases lying between them. CDR3 protein: CASSIWKAENTEAFF. The CDR3 DNA reads as TGTGCCAGTAGTATCTGGAAGGCAGAGAACACTGAAGCTTTCTTT.

The V gene is TRBV7-3, the J gene TRBJ1-5, with D hard to call. Germline V CDR1 and CDR2: SGHTA, FQGTGA. CDR3 length: 15 amino acids. V lost 5 bases and J lost 0, with 11 bases in between. As DNA, the CDR3 is TGTGCCAGCAGCCCGGACTATTATAGCAATCAGCCCCAGCATTTT. Translation gives CASSPDYYSNQPQHF.

This clone was counted a few times. The V gene is TRBV7-3, the J gene TRBJ2-2, with 9 bases that match TRBD2. V was pared by 2 bases and J by 5 bases, with 0 bases of the junction left unmatched. The CDR3 has 14 amino acids. CDR1 and CDR2 from the germline V gene are SGHTA and FQGTGA. The chain's CDR3 is CASSLAGGTGELFF. CDR3 DNA: TGTGCCAGCAGCTTAGCGGGAGGGACCGGGGAGCTGTTTTTT.

The chain joins TRBV7-9 to TRBJ2-1, with D possibly called TRBD1 or TRBD2 (5 bases each). V was trimmed by 7 bases and J by 10 bases, leaving 20 bases between them. Germline assignment: CDR1 SEHNR and CDR2 FQNEAQ (reference sequence). There are 14 residues in the CDR3. The CDR3 loop is CASIPGRTGGEQFF. The CDR3 nucleotides are TGTGCCAGCATACCGGGACGAACGGGTGGGGAGCAGTTCTTC.

V and J are TRBV14 and TRBJ2-7; 9 bases match TRBD2. The germline V gene encodes CDR1 SGHDN and CDR2 FVKESK. The CDR3 totals 15 residues. V was pared by 1 base and J by 3 bases, with 4 bases of the junction left unmatched. CDR3 sequence reads: CASSQVTSGFYEQYF. The CDR3 DNA reads TGTGCCAGCAGCCAAGTCACTAGCGGGTTCTACGAGCAGTACTTC.

This chain uses TRBV5-1 with TRBJ1-1; D perhaps matches TRBD1 (5 bases). The CDR3 is 15 amino acids. V was cut by 4 bases and J by 1 base, with 14 bases left in between. Germline CDR1 is SGHRS and CDR2 is YFSETQ. In nucleotides, the CDR3 is TGCGCCAGCAGCACCAATGGGGCGGAGAACACTGAAGCTTTCTTT. This sequence encodes CASSTNGAENTEAFF.

This clone was recorded a few times. The gene calls are TRBV7-2 and TRBJ1-2, with D possibly TRBD1 on 6 matching bases. Germline V lookup: CDR1 SGHTA, CDR2 FQGNSA. Deletions cut 1 base from V and 1 base from J, with 10 bases between. The CDR3 runs 15 residues. CDR3 sequence (DNA): TGTGCCAGCAGCTTAGGAGGACAGCATAACTATGGCTACACCTTC. It translates to CASSLGGQHNYGYTF.

This chain links TRBV2 with TRBJ1-1; TRBD1 matches 8 bases. This CDR3 spans 14 amino acids. V was clipped by 6 bases and J by 1 base; unmatched bases: 4. CDR1 and CDR2 (germline): SNHLY, FYNNEI. The chain's CDR3 is CASRDRVKNTEAFF. The CDR3 bases are TGTGCCAGCAGGGACAGGGTCAAGAACACTGAAGCTTTCTTT.

The V and J genes are TRBV30 and TRBJ1-2; D is ambiguous. V lost 5 bases and J 0 bases, leaving 19 bases between the germline ends. Germline lookup yields CDR1 GTSNPN and CDR2 SVGIG (reference sequence). CDR3 size: 16 residues. The CDR3 bases are TGTGCCTGGGACCTCCCCGGGCGGAAAGCTAACTATGGCTACACCTTC. This codes for CAWDLPGRKANYGYTF.

The chain couples TRBV6-5 to TRBJ2-1, with D perhaps matching TRBD2 (7 bases). Deletions cut 3 bases from V and 7 bases from J, with 16 bases between. This CDR3 region has 15 residues. From germline, CDR1 is MNHEY and CDR2 SVGAGI. CDR3 loop: CASSYGGGGKNEQFF. The CDR3 DNA follows: TGTGCCAGCAGTTATGGGGGGGGCGGAAAGAATGAGCAGTTCTTC.

The V gene is TRBV5-4, the J gene TRBJ2-2; 10 positions agree with TRBD2. Germline loops: CDR1 SGHNT, CDR2 YYREEE (reference sequence). The V and J ends lost 0 bases and 6 bases, in that order; junction bases with no gene match: 5. The CDR3 sequence is 16 residues long. For the CDR3, the DNA is TGTGCCAGCAGCTTGGCTAGCGGGAGCCCCCCCGGGGAGCTGTTTTTT. This codes for CASSLASGSPPGELFF.

Only one count was recorded for this clone. The V and J genes are TRBV6-1 and TRBJ1-4; D gene unclear. The CDR3 runs 13 residues. Looked up from germline, CDR1 is MNHNS and CDR2 is SASEGT. V shed 4 bases and J shed 2 bases, with 5 bases lying between them. This CDR3 reads CASSVETNEKLFF. The CDR3 region has the DNA TGTGCCAGCAGTGTTGAGACTAATGAAAAACTGTTTTTT.

This chain joins TRBV27 and TRBJ1-3; 7 nucleotides match TRBD1. The J segment lost 2 bases and the V segment lost 5 bases, leaving 9 bases of the junction unmatched. The CDR3 is 16 residues long. Germline V gene data show CDR1 as MNHEY and CDR2 as SMNVEV (reference sequence). CDR3 in amino acids: CASSLDRDSPGNTIYF. CDR3 DNA: TGTGCCAGCAGTCTGGATAGGGACAGCCCTGGAAACACCATATATTTT.

V gene TRBV13 combines with J gene TRBJ2-1, with 8 bases matching TRBD2. After removal of 0 bases from V and 0 bases from J, the junction contained 10 bases not matched to a gene. The CDR3 sequence is 19 residues long. CDR1 is PRHDT, CDR2 FYEKMQ, per germline (reference sequence). The chain's CDR3 is CASSLGTGLALSSYNEQFF. The CDR3 DNA reads as TGTGCCAGCAGCTTAGGCACCGGACTAGCTTTAAGCTCCTACAATGAGCAGTTCTTC.